This TCR beta chain was documented in a study of T cell responses to AZD1222 COVID-19 vaccine. Study outcomes and limitations: Elevations in Spike-specific TCR breadth and depth followed administration of two AZD1222 doses.

Only a few counts were recorded for this clone. What it binds is not known. TCRdb's table, derived via immunoSEQ multiplex PCR, lists solely in-frame clones and lacks some. The sample lists about 160,000 clones; about 89% were seen once. The material was peripheral blood, obtained on day 0 of AZD1222 vaccination. The sequence was collected from an adult in good health.

The CDR3 is CAWSVSRRDQPQHF. The CDR3 DNA reads as TGTGCCTGGAGTGTAAGTAGGAGAGACCAGCCCCAGCATTTT. The rearrangement joins TRBV30 to TRBJ1-5; no clear D gene. Per germline, CDR1 GTSNPN and CDR2 SVGIG (reference sequence). This CDR3 has 14 amino acids. V lost 0 bases to trimming and J lost 7 bases, with 13 bases between them.